This TCR beta chain was sequenced for a study of T-cell reconstitution after alpha-beta-depleted transplantation in children. This clonotype showed up many times. The CDR3 has 16 residues. The germline CDR1 and CDR2 sequences are SGHRS and YFSETQ. Trimming left V 2 bases short and J 6 bases short, with 19 bases between. Unique molecular identifiers featured in how the TCRbeta library was prepared. TCRdb passed the PCR reads through MiXCR, listing each CDR3 protein once. The data hold 330,000 or so distinct CDR3 sequences, with about 9.5% observed a single time. The TCR sequence derives from a boy younger than two with acute myeloid leukemia, due to receive a stem cell transplant. The V gene is TRBV5-1, the J gene TRBJ2-3, with TRBD2 as a possible D gene (6 bases). This specimen was PBMCs, taken before TCRalphabeta/CD19-depleted stem cell transplant. The CDR3 DNA is TGCGCCAGCAGCTTAGTAACGGGAGATCACCCGGATACGCAGTATTTT. Translating it yields CASSLVTGDHPDTQYF.